This entry describes one T cell receptor beta chain. The V and J ends lost 5 bases and 4 bases respectively, with 19 bases between them. The CDR3 is 16 residues long. The germline V gene encodes CDR1 SGHAT and CDR2 FQDESV (reference sequence). This entry belongs to a study of blood T cell repertoires in COVID-19. Study information: COVID-19 samples, acute and convalescent, were from the United States, Italy and Spain. Sample material is recorded as cDNA or gDNA derived from T cells, B-cell-depleted T cells, or PBMCs.

Original processing methods: Nucleated cell counts were estimated from reference gene primer amplification. The repertoire was sequenced with immunoSEQ multiplex PCR; TCRdb's copy has only in-frame clones and lacks some. D and trimming were read from the DNA, whereas the V and J calls and clone size are those reported in that table. The repertoire has about 270,000 clones, more than 70% of them found once; the top ten carry approximately 6%. Sample: peripheral blood. The sequence was collected from a man aged 80 or over with acute or convalescent COVID-19. The chain joins TRBV11-1 to TRBJ2-3, with a tentative D call TRBD2 (6 bases). CDR3 amino acids: CASSPPSANGADTQYF. CDR3 nucleotide sequence: TGTGCCAGCAGCCCCCCTAGCGCTAACGGCGCAGATACGCAGTATTTT. Based on the CDR3 plus reference TRBV11-1 and TRBJ2-3, the full variable domain is EAEVAQSPRYKITEKSQAVAFWCDPISGHATLYWYRQILGQGPELLVQFQDESVVDDSQLPKDRFSAERLKGVDSTLKIQPAELGDSAMYLCASSPPSANGADTQYFGPGTRLTVL.